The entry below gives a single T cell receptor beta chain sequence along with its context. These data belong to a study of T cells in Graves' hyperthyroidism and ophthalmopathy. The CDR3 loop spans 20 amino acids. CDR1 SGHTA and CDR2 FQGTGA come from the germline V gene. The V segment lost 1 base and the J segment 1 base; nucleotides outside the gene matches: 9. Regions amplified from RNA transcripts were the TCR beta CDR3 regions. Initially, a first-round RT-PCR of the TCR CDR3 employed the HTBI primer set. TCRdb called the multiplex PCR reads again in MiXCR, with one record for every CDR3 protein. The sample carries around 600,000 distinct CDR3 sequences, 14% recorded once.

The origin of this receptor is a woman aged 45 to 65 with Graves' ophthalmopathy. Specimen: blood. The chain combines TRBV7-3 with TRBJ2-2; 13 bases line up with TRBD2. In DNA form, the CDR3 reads TGTGCCAGCAGCTTAAAGCAAGGACTAGCGGGAGAGAAGAACACCGGGGAGCTGTTTTTT. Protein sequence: CASSLKQGLAGEKNTGELFF.